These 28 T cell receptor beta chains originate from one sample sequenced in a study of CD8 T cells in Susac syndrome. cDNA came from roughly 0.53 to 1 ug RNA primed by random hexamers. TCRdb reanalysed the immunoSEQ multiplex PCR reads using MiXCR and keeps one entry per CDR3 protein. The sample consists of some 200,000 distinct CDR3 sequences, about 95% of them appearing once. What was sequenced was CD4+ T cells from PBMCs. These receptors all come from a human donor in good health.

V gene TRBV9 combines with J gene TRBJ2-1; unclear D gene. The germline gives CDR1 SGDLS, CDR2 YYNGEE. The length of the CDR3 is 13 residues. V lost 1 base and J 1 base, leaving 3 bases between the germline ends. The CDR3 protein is CASSVLSYNEQFF. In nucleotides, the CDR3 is TGTGCCAGCAGCGTATTGTCCTACAATGAGCAGTTCTTC.

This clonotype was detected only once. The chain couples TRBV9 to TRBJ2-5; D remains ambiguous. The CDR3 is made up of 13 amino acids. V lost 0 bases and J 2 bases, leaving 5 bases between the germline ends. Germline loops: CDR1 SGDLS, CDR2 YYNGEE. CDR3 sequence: CASSVAEQETQYF. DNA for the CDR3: TGTGCCAGCAGCGTAGCAGAGCAAGAGACCCAGTACTTC.

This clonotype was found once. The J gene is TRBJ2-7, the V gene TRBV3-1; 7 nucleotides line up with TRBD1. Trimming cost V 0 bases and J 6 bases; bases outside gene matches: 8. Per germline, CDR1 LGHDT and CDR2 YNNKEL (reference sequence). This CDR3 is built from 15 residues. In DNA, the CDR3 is TGTGCCAGCAGCCAAGATCGGTGGGCAGGGGGCGAGCAGTACTTC. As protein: CASSQDRWAGGEQYF.

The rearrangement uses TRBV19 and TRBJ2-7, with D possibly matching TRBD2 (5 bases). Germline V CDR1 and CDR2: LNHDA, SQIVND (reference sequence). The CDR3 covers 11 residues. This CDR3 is CATSGAYEQYF. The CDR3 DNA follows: TGTGCTACCAGCGGAGCCTACGAGCAGTACTTC.

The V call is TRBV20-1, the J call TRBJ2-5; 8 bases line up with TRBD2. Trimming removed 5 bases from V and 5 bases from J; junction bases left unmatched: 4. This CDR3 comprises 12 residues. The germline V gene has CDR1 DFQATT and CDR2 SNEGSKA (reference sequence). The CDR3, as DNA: TGCAGTGCTGGGCGGGGGGCGGAGACCCAGTACTTC. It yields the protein CSAGRGAETQYF.

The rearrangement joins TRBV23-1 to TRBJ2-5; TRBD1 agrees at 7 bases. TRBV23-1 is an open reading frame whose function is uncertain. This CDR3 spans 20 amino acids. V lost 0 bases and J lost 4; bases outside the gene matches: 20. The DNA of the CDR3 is TGCGCCAGCAGTCAATCATCCCCCCCCACAAGACAGGGTCCGGGAGAGACCCAGTACTTC. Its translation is CASSQSSPPTRQGPGETQYF.

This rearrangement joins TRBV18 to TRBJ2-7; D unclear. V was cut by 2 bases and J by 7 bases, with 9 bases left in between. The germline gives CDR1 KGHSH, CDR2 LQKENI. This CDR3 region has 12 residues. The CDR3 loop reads CASSPYYGEQYF. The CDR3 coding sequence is TGTGCCAGCTCACCATATTACGGGGAGCAGTACTTC. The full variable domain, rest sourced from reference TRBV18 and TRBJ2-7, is NAGVMQNPRHLVRRRGQEARLRCSPMKGHSHVYWYRQLPEEGLKFMVYLQKENIIDESGMPKERFSAEFPKEGPSILRIQQVVRGDSAAYFCASSPYYGEQYFGPGTRLTVT.

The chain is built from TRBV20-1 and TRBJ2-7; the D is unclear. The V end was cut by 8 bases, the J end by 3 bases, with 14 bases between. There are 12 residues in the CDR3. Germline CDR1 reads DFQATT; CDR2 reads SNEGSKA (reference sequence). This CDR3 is CSIERNLYEQYF. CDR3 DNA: TGCAGTATCGAGAGGAATCTCTACGAGCAGTACTTC.

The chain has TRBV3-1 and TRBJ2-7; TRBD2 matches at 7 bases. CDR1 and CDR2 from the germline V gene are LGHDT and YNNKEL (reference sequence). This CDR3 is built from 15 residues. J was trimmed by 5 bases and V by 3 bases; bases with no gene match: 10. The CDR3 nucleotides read TGTGCCAGCAGCCAGGTCGGGGAGGGCCGGAACGAGCAGTACTTC. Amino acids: CASSQVGEGRNEQYF.

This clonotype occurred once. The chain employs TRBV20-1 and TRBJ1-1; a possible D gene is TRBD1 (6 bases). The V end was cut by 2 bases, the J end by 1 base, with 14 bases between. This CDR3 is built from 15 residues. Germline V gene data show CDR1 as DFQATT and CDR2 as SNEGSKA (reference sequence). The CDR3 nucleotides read TGCAGTGCTAGACCAACAGGGCGAAGGAACACTGAAGCTTTCTTT. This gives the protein CSARPTGRRNTEAFF.

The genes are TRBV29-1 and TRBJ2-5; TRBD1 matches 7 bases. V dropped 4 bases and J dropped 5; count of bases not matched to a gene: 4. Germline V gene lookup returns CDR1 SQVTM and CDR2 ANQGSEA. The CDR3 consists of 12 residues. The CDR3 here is CSVGQGPETQYF. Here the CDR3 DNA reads TGCAGCGTTGGACAGGGTCCCGAGACCCAGTACTTC.

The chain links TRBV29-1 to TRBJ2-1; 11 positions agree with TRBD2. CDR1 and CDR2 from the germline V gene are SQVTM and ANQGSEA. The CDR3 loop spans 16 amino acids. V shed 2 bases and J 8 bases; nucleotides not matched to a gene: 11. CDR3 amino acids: CSVESGGSGRADEQFF. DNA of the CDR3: TGCAGCGTTGAATCCGGTGGTAGCGGGAGGGCCGATGAGCAGTTCTTC.

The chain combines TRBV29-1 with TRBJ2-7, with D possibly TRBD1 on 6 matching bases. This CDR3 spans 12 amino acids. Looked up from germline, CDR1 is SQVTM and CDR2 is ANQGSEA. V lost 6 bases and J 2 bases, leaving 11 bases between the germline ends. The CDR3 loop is CSVAGQPYEQYF. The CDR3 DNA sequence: TGCAGCGTCGCCGGACAGCCCTACGAGCAGTACTTC.

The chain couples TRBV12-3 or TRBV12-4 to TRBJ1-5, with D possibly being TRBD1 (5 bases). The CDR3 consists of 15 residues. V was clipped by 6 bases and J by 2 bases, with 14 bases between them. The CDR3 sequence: CASRGTLRGNQPQHF. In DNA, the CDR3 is TGTGCCAGCAGGGGGACCCTCCGGGGCAATCAGCCCCAGCATTTT.

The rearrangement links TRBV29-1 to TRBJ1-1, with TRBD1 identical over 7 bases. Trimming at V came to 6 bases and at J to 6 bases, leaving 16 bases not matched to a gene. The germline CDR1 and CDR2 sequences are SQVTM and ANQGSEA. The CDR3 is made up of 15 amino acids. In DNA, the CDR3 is TGCAGCGTCGAAAAGGGGGCCCGGGTCAGCGCTGAAGCTTTCTTT. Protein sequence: CSVEKGARVSAEAFF. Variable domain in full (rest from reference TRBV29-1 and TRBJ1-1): SAVISQKPSRDICQRGTSLTIQCQVDSQVTMMFWYRQQPGQSLTLIATANQGSEATYESGFVIDKFPISRPNLTFSTLTVSNMSPEDSSIYLCSVEKGARVSAEAFFGQGTRLTVV.

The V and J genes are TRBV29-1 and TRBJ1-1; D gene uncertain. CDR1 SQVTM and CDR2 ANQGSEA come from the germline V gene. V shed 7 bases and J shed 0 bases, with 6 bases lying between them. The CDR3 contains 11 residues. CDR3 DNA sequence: TGCAGCGCCACTATGAACACTGAAGCTTTCTTT. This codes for CSATMNTEAFF.

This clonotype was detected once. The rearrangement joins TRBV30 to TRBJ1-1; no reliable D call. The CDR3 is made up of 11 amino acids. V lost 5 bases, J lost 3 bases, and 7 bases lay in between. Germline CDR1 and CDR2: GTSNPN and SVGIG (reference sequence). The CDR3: CAWDTDTEAFF. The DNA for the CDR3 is TGTGCCTGGGATACAGACACTGAAGCTTTCTTT.

The CDR3 nucleotides are TGTGCCATCAAGCCTCAACAGGGTACTTCGGGCGAGCAGTACTTC. Its protein is CAIKPQQGTSGEQYF. This sequence joins TRBV2 and TRBJ2-7; perhaps TRBD1 as D (6 bases). The V end was cut by 10 bases, the J end by 6 bases, with 25 bases between. The germline V gene has CDR1 SNHLY and CDR2 FYNNEI. This CDR3 contains 15 residues.

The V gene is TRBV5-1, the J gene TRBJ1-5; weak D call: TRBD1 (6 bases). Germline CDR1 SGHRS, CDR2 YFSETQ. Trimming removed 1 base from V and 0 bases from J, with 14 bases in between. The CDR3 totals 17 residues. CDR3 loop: CASSLNAGDYSNQPQHF. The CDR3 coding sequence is TGCGCCAGCAGCTTGAACGCAGGGGACTATAGCAATCAGCCCCAGCATTTT.

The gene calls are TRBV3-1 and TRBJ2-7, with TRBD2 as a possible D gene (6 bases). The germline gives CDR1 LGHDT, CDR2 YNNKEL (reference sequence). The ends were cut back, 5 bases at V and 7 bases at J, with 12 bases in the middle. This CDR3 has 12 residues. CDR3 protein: CASSDAAGEQYF. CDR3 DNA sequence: TGTGCCAGCAGCGATGCCGCGGGAGAGCAGTACTTC.

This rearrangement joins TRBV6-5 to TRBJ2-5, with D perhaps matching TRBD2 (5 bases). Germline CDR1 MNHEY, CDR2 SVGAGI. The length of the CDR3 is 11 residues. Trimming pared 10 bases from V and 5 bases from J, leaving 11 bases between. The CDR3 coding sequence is TGTGCCACCGCGACGGGGGAGACCCAGTACTTC. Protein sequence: CATATGETQYF.

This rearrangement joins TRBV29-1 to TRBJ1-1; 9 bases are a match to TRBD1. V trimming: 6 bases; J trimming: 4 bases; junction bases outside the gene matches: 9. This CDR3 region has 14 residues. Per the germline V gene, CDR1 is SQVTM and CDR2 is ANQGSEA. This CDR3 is CSVVPQGATTEAFF. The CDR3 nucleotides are TGCAGCGTGGTCCCACAGGGGGCGACCACTGAAGCTTTCTTT.

The CDR3: CASSLDRGKFF. CDR3 bases: TGTGCCAGCAGCTTGGACAGGGGCAAGTTCTTC. The chain has TRBV7-8 and TRBJ2-1; 9 positions match TRBD1. Germline assignment: CDR1 SGHVS and CDR2 FQNEAQ. Unmatched junction bases numbered 2, after V lost 3 bases and J lost 14 bases. CDR3 size: 11 residues.

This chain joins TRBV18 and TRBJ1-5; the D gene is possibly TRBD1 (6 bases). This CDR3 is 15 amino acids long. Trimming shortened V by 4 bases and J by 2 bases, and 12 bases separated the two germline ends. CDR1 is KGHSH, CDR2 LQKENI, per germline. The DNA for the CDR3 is TGTGCCAGCTCACTCCAGGGGAACGGCAATCAGCCCCAGCATTTT. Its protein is CASSLQGNGNQPQHF.

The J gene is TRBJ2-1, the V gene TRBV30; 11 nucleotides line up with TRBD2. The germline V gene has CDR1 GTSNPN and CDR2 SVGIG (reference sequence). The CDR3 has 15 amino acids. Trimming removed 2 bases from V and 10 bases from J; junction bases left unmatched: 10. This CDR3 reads CAWSQGPGLADEQFF. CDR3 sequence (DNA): TGTGCCTGGAGTCAGGGGCCGGGACTAGCGGACGAGCAGTTCTTC.

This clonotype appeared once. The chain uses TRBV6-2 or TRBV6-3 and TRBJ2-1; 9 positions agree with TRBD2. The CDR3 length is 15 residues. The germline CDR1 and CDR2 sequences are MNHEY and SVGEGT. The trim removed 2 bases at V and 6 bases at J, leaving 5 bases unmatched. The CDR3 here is CASSYGGSGSNEQFF. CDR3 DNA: TGTGCCAGCAGTTACGGCGGTAGCGGGAGCAATGAGCAGTTCTTC.

In DNA, the CDR3 is TGCAGTGCTAGAGATCAGTGGGAGCGCAATGAGCAGTTCTTC. Protein product: CSARDQWERNEQFF. V gene TRBV20-1 combines with J gene TRBJ2-1; tentative D call: TRBD2 (5 bases). The CDR3 is made up of 14 amino acids. Germline V CDR1 and CDR2: DFQATT, SNEGSKA (reference sequence). V was clipped by 0 bases and J by 6 bases, with 12 bases between them.

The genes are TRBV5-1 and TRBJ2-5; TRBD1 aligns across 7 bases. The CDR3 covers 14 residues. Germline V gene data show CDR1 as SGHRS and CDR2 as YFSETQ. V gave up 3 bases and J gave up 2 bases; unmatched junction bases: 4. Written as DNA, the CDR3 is TGCGCCAGCAGCTCCCTACAGGGGCAAGAGACCCAGTACTTC. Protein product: CASSSLQGQETQYF.